This TCR beta chain was found in a study of OX40 agonist ivuxolimab in advanced cancers. With respect to the entire study: Ivuxolimab was a fully human IgG2 agonistic monoclonal antibody targeting the costimulatory receptor OX40 (CD134). Intravenous ivuxolimab was administered to patients every 2 weeks at six dose levels: 0.01, 0.1, 0.3, 1.5, 3 and 10 mg/kg. Among the 50 to 55 dose-escalation patients, 19 had hepatocellular carcinoma, about 15 melanoma, 9 renal cell carcinoma and 9 head and neck cancer. The dose-escalation cohort was approximately 83% male with a mean age of about 65 years, ranging from about 20 to 80. Prior anti-PD-1, anti-PD-L1 or anti-CTLA-4 therapy was permitted, and checkpoint inhibitors had been received by 30% to 40% of dose-escalation patients. Partial responses occurred in three dose-escalation patients, of whom one had hepatocellular carcinoma and two had cutaneous melanoma. The point of sequencing TCRbeta in the periphery was to test whether ivuxolimab changed TCR sequence diversity and drove clonal T-cell expansion. The paper reports the monotherapy dose-escalation portion (N of about 50 patients) of the phase I ivuxolimab trial. Results and caveats for the whole study, not just this receptor: Antigen specificity was not determined for the clonally expanded peripheral T cells. At doses of 0.1 to 3.0 mg/kg, clonal expansion of both CD4+ and CD8+ blood T cells was observed from baseline to week 6. After ivuxolimab, expanded clones were on average more numerous among CD8+ T cells than among CD4+ T cells. Low levels of normalized T-cell clonal expansion were also shown by some nonresponding patients. In partial responders in the 0.1-3.0 mg/kg groups, normalized peripheral clonal expansion was found to be among the lowest, especially among CD8+ T cells.

Patients with autoimmune disease history or receiving systemic immunosuppression were excluded from the trial. Peripheral blood for TCR sequencing was collected from all dose cohorts at baseline, on cycle 4 day 1, and on cycle 7 day 1. The samples were drawn from a first-in-human, open-label, multicenter phase I dose-escalation trial of ivuxolimab. Adults with locally advanced or metastatic melanoma, renal cell carcinoma, hepatocellular carcinoma or head and neck squamous cell carcinoma were enrolled in the trial. Before TCR sequencing, CD4+ T cells and CD8+ T cells from peripheral blood were sorted into separate populations. Of note for this clone: Its target antigen remains unknown. Within one base of it there is no much larger clone, and no base qualities were kept.

From the germline V gene, CDR1 is SNHLY and CDR2 is FYNNEI. From the cysteine up to the phenylalanine, the CDR3 has a length of 13 residues. The DNA shown is the 39-base CDR3, in frame from base 1. V is shortened by 11 bases, J by 1 base, and the region joining them spans 14 bases. Genomic DNA was extracted from sorted cells for sequencing of the TCRbeta CDR3 region. The immunoSEQ Assay was used for sequencing of TCRbeta CDR3 regions. TCRdb carries this immuneACCESS record with in-frame sequences only. Its versions omit some clonotypes, under half of them owing to an unresolved V gene in the studies checked, with the rest unexplained. This sample has over 55,000 clones in its table, and around 81% of those were observed once. The ten biggest clones cover about 8.2% of the sample.

The V gene is TRBV2 and the J gene is TRBJ1-1; perhaps TRBD1 is the D gene, with 5 bases matching. This sample comprised CD4+ or CD8+ T cells sorted from blood, obtained in a trial of the OX40 agonist ivuxolimab. The sequence was collected from an adult with an advanced solid tumor such as melanoma, head and neck, liver or kidney cancer. CDR3 loop: CAGTGQSNTEAFF. The DNA sequence is given as TGTGCCGGGACGGGGCAGTCGAACACTGAAGCTTTCTTT.